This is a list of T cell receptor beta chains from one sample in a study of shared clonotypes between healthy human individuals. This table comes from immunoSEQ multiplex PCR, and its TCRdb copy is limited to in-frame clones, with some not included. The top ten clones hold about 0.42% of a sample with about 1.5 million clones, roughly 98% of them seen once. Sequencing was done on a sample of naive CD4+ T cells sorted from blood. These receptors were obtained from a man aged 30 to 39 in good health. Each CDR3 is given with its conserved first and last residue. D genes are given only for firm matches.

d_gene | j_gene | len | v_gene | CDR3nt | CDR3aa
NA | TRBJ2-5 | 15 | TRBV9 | TGTGCCAGCAGCGTAGATCAGGGGTCTGGAGAGACCCAGTACTTC | CASSVDQGSGETQYF
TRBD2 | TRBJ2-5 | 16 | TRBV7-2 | TGTGCCAGCAGCTTAGGTAGCGGGTTGAACCAAGAGACCCAGTACTTC | CASSLGSGLNQETQYF
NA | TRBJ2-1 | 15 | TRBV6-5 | TGTGCCAGCACCCGGCGGGGCCTCGAGGGCAATGAGCAGTTCTTC | CASTRRGLEGNEQFF
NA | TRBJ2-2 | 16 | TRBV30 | TGTGCCTGGAGTGTCGGGACTGTTGGATGGGCCGGGGAGCTGTTTTTT | CAWSVGTVGWAGELFF
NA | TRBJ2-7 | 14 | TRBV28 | TGTGCCAGCAGTGCGGTGGGGGCATCCTACGAGCAGTACTTC | CASSAVGASYEQYF
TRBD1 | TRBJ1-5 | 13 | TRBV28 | TGTGCCAGCCACAGGGGGCGCGATCAGCCCCAGCATTTT | CASHRGRDQPQHF
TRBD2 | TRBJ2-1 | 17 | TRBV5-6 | TGTGCCAGCAGCTCCTTTACCGGACTAGCGGAGTACAATGAGCAGTTCTTC | CASSSFTGLAEYNEQFF
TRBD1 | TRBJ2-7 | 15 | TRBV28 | TGTGCCAGCAGTTTATCGGGACAGGGTTCCAACGAGCAGTACTTC | CASSLSGQGSNEQYF
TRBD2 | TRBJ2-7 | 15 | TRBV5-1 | TGCGCCAGCAGCTTATCGACAGCGGGGCCATACGAGCAGTACTTC | CASSLSTAGPYEQYF
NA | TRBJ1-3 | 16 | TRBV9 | TGTGCCAGCAGCCTAGGACCGGTGAACTCTGGAAACACCATATATTTT | CASSLGPVNSGNTIYF
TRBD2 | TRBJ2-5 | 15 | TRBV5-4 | TGTGCCAGCAGCCGTGCCGGGAGGGATCAAGAGACCCAGTACTTC | CASSRAGRDQETQYF
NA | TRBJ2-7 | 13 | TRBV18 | TGTGCCAGCTCGACCGACTACCTCTACGAGCAGTACTTC | CASSTDYLYEQYF
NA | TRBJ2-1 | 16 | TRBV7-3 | TGTGCCAGCAGTTTCTTAGGGGGGGTCCGATACAATGAGCAGTTCTTC | CASSFLGGVRYNEQFF
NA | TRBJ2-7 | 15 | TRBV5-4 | TGTGCCAGCAAGACAGGAGCGTCAAGGTGGGACGAGCAGTACTTC | CASKTGASRWDEQYF
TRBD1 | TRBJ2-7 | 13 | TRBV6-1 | TGTGCCAGCAGTGGGACAGGGATTTACGAGCAGTACTTC | CASSGTGIYEQYF
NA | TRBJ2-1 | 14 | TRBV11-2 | TGTGCCAGCAGCTTCCGGGAGCTGTACAATGAGCAGTTCTTC | CASSFRELYNEQFF
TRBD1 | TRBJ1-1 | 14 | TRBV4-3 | TGCGCCAGCAGCCCAGGACAGGACGACACTGAAGCTTTCTTT | CASSPGQDDTEAFF
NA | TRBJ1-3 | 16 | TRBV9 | TGTGCCAGCAGCCCTACCGGTCAATATTCTGGAAACACCATATATTTT | CASSPTGQYSGNTIYF
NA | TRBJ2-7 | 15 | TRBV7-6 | TGTGCCAGCAGCCCATGGAGGGCAGGGAAAACCGAGCAGTACTTC | CASSPWRAGKTEQYF
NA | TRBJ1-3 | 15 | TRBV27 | TGTGCCAGCAGTTCAGGTTCGGGGTCTGGAAACACCATATATTTT | CASSSGSGSGNTIYF
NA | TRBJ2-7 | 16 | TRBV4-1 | TGCGCCAGCAGCCATAAAGGAGGGGTTGATACCTACGAGCAGTACTTC | CASSHKGGVDTYEQYF
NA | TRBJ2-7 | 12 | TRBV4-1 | TGCGCCAGCAGCCTCCCTTCCTACGAGCAGTACTTC | CASSLPSYEQYF
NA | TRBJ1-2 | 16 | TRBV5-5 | TGTGCCAGCAGCTTGGAGGTCCGCTCCCCCATCTATGGCTACACCTTC | CASSLEVRSPIYGYTF
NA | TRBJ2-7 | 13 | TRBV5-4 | TGTGCCAGCAGCTTGGACAGGGATGGCGAGCAGTACTTC | CASSLDRDGEQYF
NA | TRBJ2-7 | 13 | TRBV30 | TGTGCCTGGAGTGTAAGAAGGGGCTACGAGCAGTACTTC | CAWSVRRGYEQYF
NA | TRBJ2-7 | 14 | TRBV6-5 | TGTGCCAGCAGTATCCGGGACCAGACCTACGAGCAGTACTTC | CASSIRDQTYEQYF
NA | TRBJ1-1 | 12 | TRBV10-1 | TGCGCCAGCAGTGAAGGGTACACTGAAGCTTTCTTT | CASSEGYTEAFF
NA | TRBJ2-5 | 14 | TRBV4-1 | TGCGCCAGCAGCCAAGTCACACCCGGAGAGACCCAGTACTTC | CASSQVTPGETQYF
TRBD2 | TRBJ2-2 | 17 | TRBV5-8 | TGTGCCAGCAGCACCGCGGTTCTAGCGGGAGGGACCGGGGAGCTGTTTTTT | CASSTAVLAGGTGELFF
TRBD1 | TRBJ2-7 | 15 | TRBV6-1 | TGTGCCAGCAGTGAAGCGCAACAGGGGGCGAACGAGCAGTACTTC | CASSEAQQGANEQYF